This T cell receptor (beta chain) was sequenced in a study of blood T cells in healthy people across ages. Study-level background: There was about one barcoded beta molecule captured by template switching per two T cells.

V gave up 6 bases and J gave up 2 bases; unmatched junction bases: 5. This CDR3 has 14 residues. A minimum of 6 million PBMCs was isolated per sample. A sample-barcoded 5' primer and a J-beta primer mix were used in a second PCR of roughly 7 to 11 cycles. TCRdb independently ran MiXCR on the 5' RACE reads; one entry per CDR3 protein. The sample includes approximately 790,000 distinct CDR3 sequences, 62% seen only once; the top ten take around a quarter. Notes on this clonotype: Its antigen remains unidentified.

Overall study findings and caveats: Aged donors had fewer naive CD4+ cells and lower diversity than long-lived donors.

The chain carries TRBV12-3 or TRBV12-4 and TRBJ2-3; 7 bases align to TRBD1. This receptor was taken from a man aged 25-40 years in good health. Sequenced sample: blood. Here the CDR3 reads CASRMTGYTDTQYF. DNA of the CDR3: TGTGCCAGCAGGATGACAGGGTACACAGATACGCAGTATTTT.